Each of the 13 T cell receptor beta chains below was sequenced from the same sample in a study of neurological immune-mediated disorders. TCRdb processed the 5' RACE reads anew with MiXCR; each CDR3 protein has one entry. The sample gives 100,000 to 150,000 distinct CDR3 sequences, around 3% of which show up once; 1% to 1.5% is in the top ten. The sample comprised PBMCs. The receptors originated from a woman aged 25 to 39 with multiple sclerosis.

In its sample, this clonotype was seen many times. V and J are TRBV4-1 and TRBJ2-1, with unresolved D. The germline V gene encodes CDR1 MGHRA and CDR2 YSYEKL. The length of the CDR3 is 16 residues. V dropped 0 bases and J dropped 2 bases, with 11 bases sitting between them. The CDR3 loop is CASSQEWRDAYNEQFF. The CDR3 DNA sequence: TGCGCCAGCAGCCAAGAATGGAGAGACGCCTACAATGAGCAGTTCTTC.

The table lists this clonotype with many counts. The chain employs TRBV20-1 and TRBJ2-7; 8 bases fit TRBD2. Per germline, CDR1 DFQATT and CDR2 SNEGSKA (reference sequence). The CDR3 length is 15 residues. V shed 0 bases and J 3 bases; nucleotides not matched to a gene: 7. The CDR3 loop is CSARDLGLAGYEQYF. The CDR3 nucleotides read TGCAGTGCTAGAGATCTAGGGCTAGCGGGCTACGAGCAGTACTTC.

This clonotype was seen a few times. Relative to the germline gene, one junction end is altered; a read error may explain this. The chain uses TRBV28 and TRBJ1-5; D is unresolved. This CDR3 contains 17 residues. The germline gives CDR1 MDHEN, CDR2 SYDVKM. Here the CDR3 reads CASSLVGVATSNQHQHF. The CDR3 DNA sequence: TGTGCCAGCAGTTTAGTTGGGGTTGCAACGAGCAATCAGCACCAGCATTTT.

The chain employs TRBV5-1 and TRBJ1-3; tentatively, D is TRBD1 (6 bases). Trimming pared 2 bases from V and 1 base from J, leaving 7 bases between. The CDR3 runs 14 residues. Per the germline V gene, CDR1 is SGHRS and CDR2 is YFSETQ. Written as DNA, the CDR3 is TGCGCCAGCAGCTTAGGACAGTCTGGAAACACCATATATTTT. Translating gives CASSLGQSGNTIYF.

This clonotype has a count of ten or more. The rearrangement joins TRBV20-1 to TRBJ2-1; 7 positions match TRBD2. V lost 2 bases, J lost 2 bases, and 6 bases stayed unmatched. Germline CDR1 DFQATT, CDR2 SNEGSKA (reference sequence). The CDR3 length is 15 residues. The CDR3 DNA sequence: TGCAGTGCTAGAAGCGGGGAGGGCCCCTACAATGAGCAGTTCTTC. Its translation: CSARSGEGPYNEQFF.

This clonotype was seen at least ten times. This sequence joins TRBV18 and TRBJ2-1; no reliable D call. The V gene's germline CDR1 is KGHSH and CDR2 LQKENI. This CDR3 spans 13 amino acids. Between the trimmed V and J ends, which lost 8 bases and 3 bases, there was a span of 11 bases. This CDR3 reads CASQRTNYNEQFF. The CDR3 region has the DNA TGTGCCAGCCAACGGACCAACTACAATGAGCAGTTCTTC.

The chain carries TRBV20-1 and TRBJ2-7; D call uncertain. With 1 base removed from V and 3 bases from J, the gap between germline ends came to 4 bases. Per the germline V gene, CDR1 is DFQATT and CDR2 is SNEGSKA (reference sequence). The CDR3 runs to 11 residues. CDR3 amino acids: CSARADYEQYF. CDR3 DNA: TGCAGTGCTAGAGCGGACTACGAGCAGTACTTC.

This sequence joins TRBV30 and TRBJ1-1; D ambiguous. Germline V CDR1 and CDR2: GTSNPN, SVGIG (reference sequence). CDR3 length: 16 residues. Trimming took 2 bases from V and 3 from J, leaving 19 bases between them. The CDR3 DNA reads as TGTGCCTGGAGTACGCCATTCTCGGGAATGGACACTGAAGCTTTCTTT. It specifies CAWSTPFSGMDTEAFF. Using reference TRBV30 and TRBJ1-1 for the parts outside the CDR3, the full variable domain is SQTIHQWPATLVQPVGSPLSLECTVEGTSNPNLYWYRQAAGRGLQLLFYSVGIGQISSEVPQNLSASRPQDRQFILSSKKLLLSDSGFYLCAWSTPFSGMDTEAFFGQGTRLTVV.

There are many counts of this clonotype. The V gene is TRBV30, the J gene TRBJ2-7; TRBD2 is a possible D gene (5 bases). Per germline, CDR1 GTSNPN and CDR2 SVGIG (reference sequence). This CDR3 has 12 residues. Between the trimmed V and J ends, which lost 5 bases and 3 bases, there was a span of 11 bases. CDR3 sequence reads: CAWGLRRYEQYF. The DNA of the CDR3 is TGTGCCTGGGGACTCCGACGCTACGAGCAGTACTTC.

Ten or more counts support this clonotype. V gene TRBV5-1 combines with J gene TRBJ2-2; 7 nucleotides match TRBD1. There are 15 residues in the CDR3. J gave up 0 bases and V 5 bases, and 4 bases lay outside the gene matches. Germline assignment: CDR1 SGHRS and CDR2 YFSETQ. CDR3 in DNA: TGCGCCAGCAGACCCACAGGGGCGAACACCGGGGAGCTGTTTTTT. This sequence encodes CASRPTGANTGELFF.

Ten or more counts support this clonotype. V gene TRBV5-1 combines with J gene TRBJ2-1, with 14 bases fitting TRBD2. The CDR3 sequence is 15 residues long. V was clipped by 3 bases and J by 7 bases; unmatched bases: 3. CDR1 is SGHRS and CDR2 is YFSETQ in the germline V gene. Here the CDR3 reads CASSWGLAGANEQFF. CDR3 sequence (DNA): TGCGCCAGCAGCTGGGGACTAGCGGGAGCAAATGAGCAGTTCTTC.

This clonotype has ten or more counts. CDR3 residues: CASSLNGGYEQYF. In DNA, the CDR3 is TGTGCCAGCAGCTTGAACGGAGGTTACGAGCAGTACTTC. This rearrangement joins TRBV5-4 to TRBJ2-7; TRBD2 might be the D (5 bases). The CDR3 contains 13 residues. With 1 base removed from V and 4 bases from J, the gap between germline ends came to 9 bases. Germline V gene lookup returns CDR1 SGHNT and CDR2 YYREEE (reference sequence). The full variable domain, rest sourced from reference TRBV5-4 and TRBJ2-7, is ETGVTQSPTHLIKTRGQQVTLRCSSQSGHNTVSWYQQALGQGPQFIFQYYREEENGRGNFPPRFSGLQFPNYSSELNVNALELDDSALYLCASSLNGGYEQYFGPGTRLTVT.

This clonotype appeared many times. The rearrangement uses TRBV15 and TRBJ1-2; D is uncertain. The V end lost 5 bases, the J end lost 8 bases, and 12 bases lay between the germline ends. Germline V gene sequence: CDR1 LNHNV, CDR2 YYDKDF (reference sequence). The CDR3 extends over 12 amino acids. CDR3 nucleotides: TGTGCCACCAGCCCGAGGTCGGAGGGCTACACCTTC. Protein: CATSPRSEGYTF.